The 10 T cell receptor beta chains presented below share a single source sample, sequenced in a study of blood T cell repertoires in COVID-19. Here immunoSEQ multiplex PCR was the method, and the copy in TCRdb shows in-frame clones only, minus some. The sample shows about 230,000 clones, approximately 82% of them seen only once. What was sequenced was peripheral blood. Every receptor here comes from a woman in her seventies with active or convalescent COVID-19.

The CDR3 nucleotides are TGTGCCAGTAGTGCCGCCGGGACAGTGCTCGAGCAGTACTTC. The encoded protein is CASSAAGTVLEQYF. V and J are TRBV19 and TRBJ2-7; TRBD1 matches at 7 bases. V was pared by 5 bases and J by 6 bases, with 10 bases of the junction left unmatched. The germline gives CDR1 LNHDA, CDR2 SQIVND (reference sequence). The CDR3 is 14 residues long.

V usage is TRBV11-2 and J usage is TRBJ2-4, with D possibly matching TRBD1 (5 bases). Trimming shortened V by 1 base and J by 10 bases, and 17 bases separated the two germline ends. Germline loops: CDR1 SGHAT, CDR2 FQNNGV. The CDR3 runs 15 residues. The CDR3 bases are TGTGCCAGCAGCTTAGGGGGCAGCTTTTGGGGTATTCAGTACTTC. Translating it yields CASSLGGSFWGIQYF.

This clone has a handful of counts. The chain links TRBV28 to TRBJ1-2; D possibly corresponds to TRBD1 (5 bases). Germline V gene data show CDR1 as MDHEN and CDR2 as SYDVKM. Trimming cost V 5 bases and J 0 bases, with 16 bases left between them. The CDR3 covers 16 residues. The CDR3 region has the DNA TGTGCCAGCAGTCCAGCTGGACAAGGAACTAACTATGGCTACACCTTC. Its translation: CASSPAGQGTNYGYTF.

The chain carries TRBV11-2 and TRBJ2-1; D is possibly TRBD1 (6 bases). The V end was cut by 5 bases, the J end by 6 bases, with 11 bases between. Germline V gene lookup returns CDR1 SGHAT and CDR2 FQNNGV. CDR3 size: 13 residues. CDR3 sequence (DNA): TGTGCCAGCAGCCCTGGACAGCCCAATGAGCAGTTCTTC. Protein product: CASSPGQPNEQFF.

The rearrangement joins TRBV7-9 to TRBJ2-1, with TRBD2 matching over 12 bases. Germline lookup yields CDR1 SEHNR and CDR2 FQNEAQ (reference sequence). This CDR3 has 16 residues. The J segment lost 6 bases and the V segment lost 5 bases, leaving 8 bases of the junction unmatched. CDR3 sequence (DNA): TGTGCCAGCAGCGCCCGACTAGCGGGGGAGGGCAATGAGCAGTTCTTC. Translated: CASSARLAGEGNEQFF.

This chain uses TRBV5-1 with TRBJ2-3; 7 positions agree with TRBD2. J was trimmed by 1 base and V by 2 bases; bases with no gene match: 7. The CDR3 runs 16 residues. Looked up from germline, CDR1 is SGHRS and CDR2 is YFSETQ. Here the CDR3 reads CASSLHTSARTDTQYF. CDR3 in DNA: TGCGCCAGCAGCTTACACACTAGCGCTCGCACAGATACGCAGTATTTT.

CDR3 sequence (DNA): TGTGCCAGCTCACCGGAGGGGGCCCTCGATACGCAGTATTTT. As protein: CASSPEGALDTQYF. This chain joins TRBV18 and TRBJ2-3; perhaps TRBD1 as D (7 bases). Germline assignment: CDR1 KGHSH and CDR2 LQKENI. The ends were cut back, 3 bases at V and 6 bases at J, with 13 bases in the middle. The CDR3 is 14 residues long.

The CDR3 reads CASGRTGVDGELFF. CDR3 bases: TGCGCCAGCGGTCGGACAGGGGTGGACGGGGAGCTGTTTTTT. This chain uses TRBV5-1 with TRBJ2-2, with 9 bases lining up with TRBD1. The CDR3 is made up of 14 amino acids. Germline values: CDR1 SGHRS, CDR2 YFSETQ. The V segment lost 7 bases and the J segment 7 bases; nucleotides outside the gene matches: 8.

Only a few counts were recorded for this clone. This sequence joins TRBV6-5 and TRBJ1-4, with a weak D call TRBD1 (6 bases). V lost 6 bases, J lost 11 bases, and 10 bases lay in between. Germline V gene sequence: CDR1 MNHEY, CDR2 SVGAGI. CDR3 length equals 11 residues. The CDR3 protein is CASRRDNKLFF. Written as DNA, the CDR3 is TGTGCCAGCAGAAGGGACAACAAACTGTTTTTT.

A few counts support this clone. The rearrangement links TRBV18 to TRBJ1-5, with a possible D match to TRBD1 (6 bases). V was cut by 3 bases and J by 3 bases, with 9 bases left in between. This CDR3 contains 14 residues. Germline assignment: CDR1 KGHSH and CDR2 LQKENI. DNA of the CDR3: TGTGCCAGCTCACCCGGACAGAACAATCAGCCCCAGCATTTT. Translation: CASSPGQNNQPQHF.